This TCR beta chain was sequenced for a study of OX40 agonist ivuxolimab in advanced cancers. Whole-study context: Dose-escalation patients had hepatocellular carcinoma, melanoma, renal cell or head and neck cancer. Study findings and constraints: The study found that CD8+ T cells averaged more expanded clones than CD4+. At doses 0.1 to 3.0 mg/kg, CD4+ and CD8+ clones expanded.

The germline gives CDR1 MNHNS, CDR2 SASEGT. J lost 5 bases, V lost 5 bases, and 4 bases had no gene match. The CDR3 runs to 15 residues. Here immunoSEQ multiplex PCR was the method, and the copy in TCRdb shows in-frame clones only, minus some. Here the sample spans roughly 80,000 clones, 90% to 95% being singletons. Note on this clone: The antigen is undetermined.

The chain combines TRBV6-1 with TRBJ2-3; 13 bases align to TRBD2. The sequencing used CD4+ or CD8+ T cells sorted from blood, collected in a trial of the OX40 agonist ivuxolimab. This receptor was identified in an adult with an advanced solid tumor such as melanoma, head and neck, liver or kidney cancer. CDR3 DNA sequence: TGTGCCAGCAGTAGGACTAGCGGGAGACAAGATACGCAGTATTTT. Protein sequence: CASSRTSGRQDTQYF.